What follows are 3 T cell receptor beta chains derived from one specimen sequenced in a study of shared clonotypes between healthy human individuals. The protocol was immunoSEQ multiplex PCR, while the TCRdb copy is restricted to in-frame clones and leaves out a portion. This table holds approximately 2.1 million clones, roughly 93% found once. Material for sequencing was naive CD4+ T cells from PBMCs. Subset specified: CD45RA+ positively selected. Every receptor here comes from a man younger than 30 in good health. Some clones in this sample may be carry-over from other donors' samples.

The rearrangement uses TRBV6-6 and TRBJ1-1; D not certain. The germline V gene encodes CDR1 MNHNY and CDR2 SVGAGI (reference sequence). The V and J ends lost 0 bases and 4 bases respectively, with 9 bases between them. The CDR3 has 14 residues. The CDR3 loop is CASSYSGGSTEAFF. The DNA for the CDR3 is TGTGCCAGCAGTTACTCGGGCGGAAGCACTGAAGCTTTCTTT.

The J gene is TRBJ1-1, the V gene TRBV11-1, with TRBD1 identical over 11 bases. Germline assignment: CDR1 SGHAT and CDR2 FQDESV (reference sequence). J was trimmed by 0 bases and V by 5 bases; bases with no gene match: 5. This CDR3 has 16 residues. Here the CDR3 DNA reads TGTGCCAGCAGCCTGCGGACAGGGGGCATGAACACTGAAGCTTTCTTT. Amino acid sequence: CASSLRTGGMNTEAFF.

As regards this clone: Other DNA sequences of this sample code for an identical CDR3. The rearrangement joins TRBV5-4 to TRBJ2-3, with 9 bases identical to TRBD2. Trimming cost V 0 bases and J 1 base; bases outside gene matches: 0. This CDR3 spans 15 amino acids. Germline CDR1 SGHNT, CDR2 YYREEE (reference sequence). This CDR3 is CASSLGLAGTDTQYF. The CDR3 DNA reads TGTGCCAGCAGCTTGGGACTAGCGGGCACAGATACGCAGTATTTT.